Listed below are T cell receptor beta chains from one sample, sequenced in a study of shared clonotypes between healthy human individuals. Method: immunoSEQ multiplex PCR; TCRdb's copy keeps in-frame clones and lacks some. The table has about 2.2 million clones, 93% seen once. Sequenced sample: naive CD8+ T cells from PBMCs. These receptors were taken from a man younger than 35 in good health. Some clones in this sample may be carry-over from other donors' samples. Each CDR3 is given with its conserved first and last residue. The D gene is left open where the match is weak. Size is omitted from some rows. Given values are once, few, many or a class for expanded clones.

d_gene	j_gene	v_gene	abundance	CDR3nt	CDR3aa
.	TRBJ1-1	TRBV9	few	TGTGCCAGCAGCGCCACGACCTTAGGGGGGACTGAAGCTTTCTTT	CASSATTLGGTEAFF
.	TRBJ2-2	TRBV6-6	.	TGTGCCAGCAGTTACGGGGCAGGGGTTACCACCGGGGAGCTGTTTTTT	CASSYGAGVTTGELFF
.	TRBJ1-1	TRBV27	.	TGTGCCAGCAGTCCCGCATTTGCCCAGATTGGGGAACAGGATTTCCAGGGGGCTTTCTTT	CASSPAFAQIGEQDFQGAFF
.	TRBJ2-7	TRBV7-9	.	TGTGCCAGCAGCTCTAGCCGGGGTTACTCCTACGAGCAGTACTTC	CASSSSRGYSYEQYF
TRBD1	TRBJ2-7	TRBV9	.	TGTGCCAGCAGCGTCTTATCCGGGACAGGGATGAAGGACGAGCAGTACTTC	CASSVLSGTGMKDEQYF
.	TRBJ1-2	TRBV7-9	.	TGTGCCAGCAGCTTAGAGGGTGGGGCCAGAACCTTC	CASSLEGGARTF
.	TRBJ2-1	TRBV28	once	TGTGCCAGCAGATGGGGTTCTAGCAACAATGAGCAGTTCTTC	CASRWGSSNNEQFF
.	TRBJ2-7	TRBV5-1	.	TGCGCCAGCAGCGCTACAGCCTACGAGCAGTACTTC	CASSATAYEQYF
TRBD1	TRBJ2-7	TRBV5-4	.	TGTGCCAGCAGCGACCGGACAGGGGGCTACGAGCAGTACTTC	CASSDRTGGYEQYF
TRBD2	TRBJ2-3	TRBV7-8	.	TGTGCCAGCAGCCCCCCAGTTGCGACTAGCGGGAGTTCGGATACGCAGTATTTT	CASSPPVATSGSSDTQYF
.	TRBJ1-5	TRBV5-3	.	TGTGCCAGAACTGGAGGTGGGAAGCCCCAGCATTTT	CARTGGGKPQHF
.	TRBJ1-2	TRBV19	.	TGTGCCAGTAGTATAGTAGCAGGATCCGGCTACACCTTC	CASSIVAGSGYTF
TRBD1	TRBJ2-7	TRBV7-6	.	TGTGCCAGCACCCCCGGGACAGGGGGTTTCTACGAGCAGTACTTC	CASTPGTGGFYEQYF
.	TRBJ2-5	TRBV13	.	TGTGCCAGCAGCCCTGGAGGTTCGGAGACCCAGTACTTC	CASSPGGSETQYF
.	TRBJ1-2	TRBV11-2	.	TGTGCCAGCAGCCCCCACTCTGGGTCACCTGGCTACACCTTC	CASSPHSGSPGYTF
.	TRBJ1-1	TRBV6-6	few	TGTGCCAGCAGTCAGGTACTGGAGTACACTGAAGCTTTCTTT	CASSQVLEYTEAFF
.	TRBJ2-7	TRBV27	.	TGTGCCAGCACCCCGACAGGATCCTACGAGCAGTACTTC	CASTPTGSYEQYF
.	TRBJ1-2	TRBV27	.	TGTGCCAGCAGTTTATTAAGTGGGGGGCTTGGCTACACCTTC	CASSLLSGGLGYTF
.	TRBJ2-2	TRBV11-2	.	TGTGCCAGCAGCTTACGGAGTTACACCGGGGAGCTGTTTTTT	CASSLRSYTGELFF
.	TRBJ2-1	TRBV5-1	.	TGCGCCAGCAGCCAGCGGTACAATGAGCAGTTCTTC	CASSQRYNEQFF
.	TRBJ1-3	TRBV28	.	TGTGCCAGCAGTTTATGGTCTTCTGGAAACACCATATATTTT	CASSLWSSGNTIYF
TRBD1	TRBJ2-7	TRBV4-1	once	TGCGCCAGCAGCCAAGTGGGGGACAGGGACTCCTACGAGCAGTACTTC	CASSQVGDRDSYEQYF
TRBD2	TRBJ2-3	TRBV4-3	.	TGCGCCAGCACCCTCGCAGCGGGAGGCTCCGCAGATACGCAGTATTTT	CASTLAAGGSADTQYF
.	TRBJ2-5	TRBV15	.	TGTGCCACCAGCAGAGATGATACGGTCCAAGAGACCCAGTACTTC	CATSRDDTVQETQYF
.	TRBJ2-7	TRBV28	.	TGTGCCAGCAGTCCGTCCACGGAGAGCTCCTACGAGCAGTACTTC	CASSPSTESSYEQYF
.	TRBJ2-1	TRBV2	.	TGTGCCAGCAGTGATTTTTTGTACAATGAGCAGTTCTTC	CASSDFLYNEQFF
.	TRBJ2-1	TRBV6-6	once	TGTGCCAGCTCTCAGGGGCATGATGAGCAGTTCTTC	CASSQGHDEQFF
TRBD1	TRBJ2-7	TRBV27	.	TGTGCCAGCAGTTTAGGGACAGGCGTTTACGAGCAGTACTTC	CASSLGTGVYEQYF
.	TRBJ1-1	TRBV27	.	TGTGCCAGCAGGCCCCTATTGAACACTGAAGCTTTCTTT	CASRPLLNTEAFF
TRBD2	TRBJ2-5	TRBV7-9	.	TGTGCCAGCAGCCCCCGGGACTACCTCCAGGAGACCCAGTACTTC	CASSPRDYLQETQYF
TRBD2	TRBJ2-1	TRBV29-1	.	TGCAGCGTGTTAGACGGGACTAGCGGGAGATACCGGTCCTACAATGAGCAGTTCTTC	CSVLDGTSGRYRSYNEQFF
.	TRBJ2-3	TRBV21-1	.	TGTGCCAGATGGGATGGTAGCGGGAGTTGGAGCACAGATACGCAGTATTTT	CARWDGSGSWSTDTQYF
.	TRBJ1-2	TRBV6-5	.	TGTGCCAGCAGCGAAGGACAGTACTACTATGGCTACACCTTC	CASSEGQYYYGYTF
.	TRBJ1-1	TRBV7-9	.	TGTGCCAGCAGCAAATTAACAGGGGAAGCTTTCTTT	CASSKLTGEAFF
TRBD2	TRBJ2-1	TRBV11-2	once	TGTGCCAGCAGCTTAGTAGCCAGCGGGAGATGGTCCTACAATGAGCAGTTCTTC	CASSLVASGRWSYNEQFF
TRBD1	TRBJ1-2	TRBV19	once	TGTGCCAGTAGTACCTCGACAGGGAGCGTGGATGGCTACACCTTC	CASSTSTGSVDGYTF
TRBD1	TRBJ2-3	TRBV10-2	.	TGCGCCAGCAGTGAATTATCCGGGACAGATATCACAGATACGCAGTATTTT	CASSELSGTDITDTQYF
.	TRBJ2-1	TRBV4-1	.	TGCGCCAGCAGCCAAGGTTCCAATGAGCAGTTCTTC	CASSQGSNEQFF
.	TRBJ1-2	TRBV13	.	TGTGCCAGCAGCTTACCCCTGACAGAGAAGTATGGCTACACCTTC	CASSLPLTEKYGYTF
TRBD2	TRBJ2-2	TRBV29-1	.	TGCAGCGTTCTGGCGGGGGTCGGGGAGCTGTTTTTT	CSVLAGVGELFF
.	TRBJ2-7	TRBV15	.	TGTGCCACCAGAACCGGGCCAAAGGCCTACGAGCAGTACTTC	CATRTGPKAYEQYF
TRBD2	TRBJ2-1	TRBV19	once	TGTGCCAGTAGTATATGGGCGTTGCTAGCGGGAGATGAGCAGTTCTTC	CASSIWALLAGDEQFF
.	TRBJ2-1	TRBV11-2	.	TGTGCCAGCAGCCCACTTAGTGTTGGGGGATACAATGAGCAGTTCTTC	CASSPLSVGGYNEQFF
TRBD1	TRBJ2-4	TRBV7-9	.	TGTGCCAGCAGCTCATCCCCGGGACAGGGCTCCCCTGCCAAAAACATTCAGTACTTC	CASSSSPGQGSPAKNIQYF
.	TRBJ2-3	TRBV7-9	.	TGTGCCAGCAGCCCCAAGTCGGGACTCTCGACAGATACGCAGTATTTT	CASSPKSGLSTDTQYF
TRBD2	TRBJ2-7	TRBV7-9	.	TGTGCCAGCAGCTTGGCCGTGGGAGGGGACCGAGCCTACGAGCAGTACTTC	CASSLAVGGDRAYEQYF
TRBD2	TRBJ2-5	TRBV28	.	TGTGCCAGCAGTACCATACTAGCGGGAGTAGGAGAGACCCAGTACTTC	CASSTILAGVGETQYF
.	TRBJ2-1	TRBV28	.	TGTGCCAGCGGGATTAGCTCCTACAATGAGCAGTTCTTC	CASGISSYNEQFF
.	TRBJ2-3	TRBV27	.	TGTGCCAGCAGTTTATTAGCGAGGGGAGATACGCAGTATTTT	CASSLLARGDTQYF
.	TRBJ1-1	TRBV6-1	.	TGTGCCAGCAGTGAATGGGGGAGTCGCCCTGAAGCTTTCTTT	CASSEWGSRPEAFF
.	TRBJ2-2	TRBV5-6	.	TGTGCCAGCAGCGGAGGAGGGGGCGGGGAGCTGTTTTTT	CASSGGGGGELFF
.	TRBJ1-5	TRBV7-8	.	TGTGCCAGCAGCATAATGGACGCTGGTAATCAGCCCCAGCATTTT	CASSIMDAGNQPQHF
.	TRBJ2-7	TRBV2	few	TGTGCCAGCAGTGAAACTGACGGCAACGAGCAGTACTTC	CASSETDGNEQYF